The clone carrying this T cell receptor beta chain was seen once. Germline CDR1 reads SNHLY; CDR2 reads FYNNEI. The V gene end was trimmed by 3 bases and the J gene end by 6 bases; junction bases not matched to a gene: 8. CDR3 size: 14 residues. This sample is part of a study of blood T cell repertoires in COVID-19. Whole-study context: Sites in the United States, Italy and Spain provided acute and convalescent COVID-19 samples. The cDNA or gDNA used as material had been derived from T cells, B-cell-depleted T cells, or PBMCs.

Methods used by the authors: Amplification of reference gene primers was used by the study to estimate nucleated cell counts. Profiled with immunoSEQ multiplex PCR; TCRdb holds only in-frame clones, not every one. The D gene and trimming were derived from the DNA, and the V and J assignments and clone size from that table. The sample has approximately 150,000 clones; 84% are singletons. The chain couples TRBV2 to TRBJ2-7; TRBD1 matches at 7 bases. This TCR derives from a woman of 80 years or more with acute or convalescent COVID-19. The sequencing sample was made of peripheral blood. DNA for the CDR3: TGTGCCAGCAGTGACTCCCCAGGGGGTGGCGAGCAGTACTTC. Protein: CASSDSPGGGEQYF.